The 10 T cell receptor beta chains listed next were all sequenced from one sample in a study of blood T cell repertoires in COVID-19 (dated by TCRdb to the early 2020s). The protocol used for the library was the immunoSEQ multiplex PCR assay. Here the immuneACCESS table is served through TCRdb, limited to in-frame sequences with V and J called. Missing clones are a known gap in these copies; in checked studies unresolved V genes cover under half, and the rest lacks a known reason. Recorded for this sample are roughly 57,000 clones; over 70% of them occurred a single time. About 15% of the sample belongs to the ten largest clones. The material sequenced was peripheral blood. The receptors here all came from a woman in her 70s with acute or convalescent COVID-19.

The J gene is TRBJ1-2, the V gene TRBV12-5, with no clear D. Looked up from germline, CDR1 is LGHNT and CDR2 is FRNRAP. The CDR3 runs 16 residues. Trimming shortened V by 0 bases and J by 0 bases, and 11 bases separated the two germline ends. CDR3 sequence (DNA): TGTGCTAGTGGTTTGGTCCGGGCTAGCTCTAACTATGGCTACACCTTC. This gives the protein CASGLVRASSNYGYTF.

The V gene is TRBV5-4, the J gene TRBJ2-7, with 8 bases lining up with TRBD2. The ends lost 5 bases at V and 2 bases at J; junction bases unmatched: 9. This CDR3 spans 15 amino acids. CDR1 and CDR2 from the germline V gene are SGHNT and YYREEE (reference sequence). The CDR3 is CASRTHSGGPYEQYF. CDR3 DNA: TGTGCCAGCAGAACCCACAGCGGGGGACCCTACGAGCAGTACTTC.

This clone was counted only a few times. This chain uses TRBV7-9 with TRBJ1-5, with 8 bases matching TRBD1. V shed 8 bases, J shed 2 bases, and the junction held 2 bases outside the gene matches. CDR1 is SEHNR and CDR2 is FQNEAQ in the germline V gene (reference sequence). The CDR3 length is 13 residues. The CDR3 spells CASGQGGNQPQHF. CDR3 DNA: TGTGCCAGCGGACAGGGAGGCAATCAGCCCCAGCATTTT.

The chain recombines TRBV5-5 with TRBJ1-5, with no clear D. Germline V gives CDR1 SGHKS, CDR2 YYEKEE (reference sequence). V was clipped by 1 base and J by 4 bases, with 15 bases between them. This CDR3 spans 16 amino acids. CDR3 amino acids: CASSLFEPGPNQPQHF. The DNA of the CDR3 is TGTGCCAGCAGCTTGTTCGAGCCTGGGCCTAATCAGCCCCAGCATTTT.

The chain is built from TRBV2 and TRBJ1-1; TRBD1 is a possible D gene (5 bases). The CDR3 spans 13 residues. Trimming stripped 4 bases from V and 2 bases from J, with 8 bases between. Germline V gives CDR1 SNHLY, CDR2 FYNNEI. This CDR3 is CASSADSNTEAFF. The CDR3 DNA sequence: TGTGCCAGCAGTGCCGACAGTAACACTGAAGCTTTCTTT. The full variable domain, its missing parts supplied by reference TRBV2 and TRBJ1-1, is EPEVTQTPSHQVTQMGQEVILRCVPISNHLYFYWYRQILGQKVEFLVSFYNNEISEKSEIFDDQFSVERPDGSNFTLKIRSTKLEDSAMYFCASSADSNTEAFFGQGTRLTVV.

This chain joins TRBV11-2 and TRBJ2-7, with TRBD2 matching 16 bases. With 2 bases clipped from V and 4 bases from J, the junction kept 8 bases outside the gene matches. Germline V CDR1 and CDR2: SGHAT, FQNNGV. The CDR3 is 18 amino acids. The CDR3 sequence: CASSLSPGLAGGMYEQYV. The CDR3 nucleotides are TGTGCCAGCAGCTTATCCCCGGGACTAGCGGGGGGGATGTACGAGCAGTACGTC.

This clone turned up a few times. This rearrangement joins TRBV5-1 to TRBJ1-2, with unresolved D. Per the germline V gene, CDR1 is SGHRS and CDR2 is YFSETQ. The CDR3 is 12 amino acids. The V end was cut by 2 bases, the J end by 3 bases, with 5 bases between. The CDR3 loop reads CASSLRDYGYTF. The CDR3 nucleotides are TGCGCCAGCAGCTTACGGGACTATGGCTACACCTTC. Looking up the rest from reference TRBV5-1 and TRBJ1-2 gives the full variable domain: KAGVTQTPRYLIKTRGQQVTLSCSPISGHRSVSWYQQTPGQGLQFLFEYFSETQRNKGNFPGRFSGRQFSNSRSEMNVSTLELGDSALYLCASSLRDYGYTFGSGTRLTVV.

This sequence joins TRBV30 and TRBJ1-6; D call uncertain. There are 13 residues in the CDR3. Germline assignment: CDR1 GTSNPN and CDR2 SVGIG (reference sequence). Deletions cut 4 bases from V and 7 bases from J, with 11 bases between. The CDR3: CAWTIRGNSPLHF. The CDR3 DNA sequence: TGTGCCTGGACTATCCGGGGAAATTCACCCCTCCACTTT.

As for this clone: The same CDR3 is also encoded by other DNA sequences in this sample. The chain joins TRBV18 to TRBJ1-2; D not certain. Trimming shortened V by 2 bases and J by 5 bases, and 9 bases separated the two germline ends. The length of the CDR3 is 13 residues. The V gene's germline CDR1 is KGHSH and CDR2 LQKENI. This CDR3 is CASSPGSSYGYTF. The CDR3 DNA reads TGTGCCAGCTCACCAGGCAGTTCATATGGCTACACCTTC.

J is TRBJ2-3 and V is TRBV5-1; 8 nucleotides line up with TRBD2. Germline V CDR1 and CDR2: SGHRS, YFSETQ. The CDR3 loop spans 16 amino acids. The J segment lost 2 bases and the V segment lost 0 bases, leaving 5 bases of the junction unmatched. The CDR3 DNA follows: TGCGCCAGCAGCTTGGTGCTAGCGGGCCCCACAGATACGCAGTATTTT. Encoded protein: CASSLVLAGPTDTQYF.